This passage covers 13 T cell receptor beta chains from one sample sequenced in a study of T cells expressing NK-cell markers. TCRdb reprocessed the 5' RACE reads and reports one entry per CDR3 protein, with no DNA. The sample holds 400,000 or so distinct CDR3 sequences. The sequencing sample was made of blood T cells: a sorted CD56 or NKG2C T cell subset, CD4+ or CD8+ T cells, or bulk PBMC T cells (not recorded which). These receptors came from a woman aged 50 to 60 in good health.

The chain combines TRBV12-3 or TRBV12-4 with TRBJ2-2; as DNA is missing, the TRBD2 call by TCRdb cannot be tested. CDR3 size: 16 residues. CDR3 region: CASRAPGLASAGELFF.

This rearrangement joins TRBV6-1 to TRBJ2-7; TCRdb names TRBD1, which stays unverified in the absence of DNA. The CDR3 covers 15 residues. Germline loops: CDR1 MNHNS, CDR2 SASEGT. CDR3 sequence reads: CASSEVDRGPDEQYF.

The V call is TRBV12-3 or TRBV12-4, the J call TRBJ2-3. The CDR3 covers 15 residues. The CDR3 sequence is CASSYPTDLTDTQYF.

The chain recombines TRBV3-1 with TRBJ2-1; TCRdb's D gene call, TRBD1, goes unchecked for lack of DNA. The CDR3 is 14 residues long. Germline CDR1 is LGHDT and CDR2 is YNNKEL (reference sequence). CDR3 amino acids: CASSLFVGLNEQFF.

The chain carries TRBV5-1 and TRBJ1-1. Germline CDR1 is SGHRS and CDR2 is YFSETQ. The CDR3 extends over 13 amino acids. Here the CDR3 reads CASGITANTEAFF. The entire variable domain, with the rest obtained from reference TRBV5-1 and TRBJ1-1, is as follows: KAGVTQTPRYLIKTRGQQVTLSCSPISGHRSVSWYQQTPGQGLQFLFEYFSETQRNKGNFPGRFSGRQFSNSRSEMNVSTLELGDSALYLCASGITANTEAFFGQGTRLTVV.

The V call is TRBV7-6, the J call TRBJ2-5; TCRdb's assignment of TRBD1 cannot be checked, as there is no DNA. This CDR3 has 13 amino acids. The germline V gene has CDR1 SGHVS and CDR2 FNYEAQ. The CDR3 sequence is CASRSRGRETQYF.

CDR3 sequence: CASSLAQDRGRELFF. The rearrangement joins TRBV11-1 to TRBJ2-2; the TCRdb call, TRBD1, lacks DNA for checking. Germline CDR1 SGHAT, CDR2 FQDESV (reference sequence). The CDR3 loop spans 15 amino acids.

The chain couples TRBV5-1 to TRBJ2-7. The germline V gene encodes CDR1 SGHRS and CDR2 YFSETQ. The CDR3 is made up of 14 amino acids. CDR3 sequence: CASSLGGFSDEQYF.

J is TRBJ2-5 and V is TRBV12-3 or TRBV12-4. This CDR3 is built from 14 residues. The CDR3 loop is CASRRRSNQETQYF.

V is TRBV10-1 and J is TRBJ2-7; TCRdb proposes TRBD1, but this gene call is untestable without DNA. Germline assignment: CDR1 WNHNN and CDR2 SYGVQD (reference sequence). The CDR3 runs 12 residues. The CDR3 region is CASSETGSEQYF.

The rearrangement uses TRBV9 and TRBJ2-3; TCRdb gives TRBD2 as the D gene, but with no DNA this cannot be confirmed. The CDR3 is made up of 16 amino acids. CDR1 is SGDLS, CDR2 YYNGEE, per germline. CDR3 residues: CASSSGASDNTDTQYF.

V and J are TRBV4-1 and TRBJ2-3; the D call from TCRdb, TRBD2, cannot be confirmed without DNA. There are 15 residues in the CDR3. Looked up from germline, CDR1 is MGHRA and CDR2 is YSYEKL. This CDR3 reads CASSQAGSTPDTQYF.

V and J are TRBV4-1 and TRBJ2-7; TCRdb names TRBD1, which stays unverified in the absence of DNA. The CDR3 runs 18 residues. Germline V gene lookup returns CDR1 MGHRA and CDR2 YSYEKL. The CDR3 sequence: CASSQTLGGTGAFGEQYF.